Sequencing of this T cell receptor beta chain was carried out in a study of CD8 T cells in Susac syndrome (dated by TCRdb to 2018 to 2020). Background on the whole study: The study used repertoire sequencing to test whether antigen drove CD8+ T cell activation and differentiation in Susac syndrome. Clonality of the CD8+ T cell repertoire was compared between more than 10 healthy donors, approximately 14 Susac syndrome patients and around 15 multiple sclerosis patients. Overall results and qualifications from the work: The number of individuals in the TCR sequencing and HLA analysis was acknowledged as relatively small.

RNA was extracted with the RNeasy kit and about 0.5 to 1 ug was reverse transcribed using random hexamers. The immunoSEQ multiplex PCR assay, which covers 54 Vbeta and 13 Jbeta segments, was used to amplify TCR beta CDR3 regions. PCR amplification bias was corrected using a synthetic template baseline for primer optimization and computational correction. The study's own analysis went as follows. Reads were annotated to V, D and J genes according to IMGT and were analyzed with immunoSEQ Analyzer, with only productive sequences retained. Clonality was calculated as one minus the Shannon entropy normalized by log2 of the number of productive unique sequences. For each patient and control, public and private clones were evaluated within the 100 most prevalent clones. A clone was defined as Susac-specific if it was absent from the healthy and MS cohorts, from some 1,100 published viral clones and from other ImmuneACCESS disease sequences. Using fastp trimming at Q25 and MiXCR clonotype assembly, TCRdb reanalyzed the public sequencing data and kept in-frame beta chains. Each CDR3 protein gets just one entry, which takes the most common genes and DNA from the rows behind it. The V and J calls come from TCRdb's annotation, not from the publication. The sample table lists approximately 70,000 distinct CDR3 sequences, 94% of them with a count of one. About 0.6% of the sample lies in the top ten.

As to this clonotype: There is no known antigen for this receptor. No per-base quality is available; no much larger clone lies one base away.

Peripheral blood CD8+ and CD4+ T cells from healthy donors, Susac syndrome patients and multiple sclerosis patients were profiled by high-throughput TCR beta sequencing. The multiple sclerosis controls were treatment-naive patients whose relapsing-remitting disease, either stable or active, fulfilled the revised McDonald criteria. CD8+ TEMRA cells were enriched by FACS, while bulk CD8+ and CD4+ T cells were purified by magnetic negative isolation. Blood was drawn into EDTA tubes, processed within 24 hours, and PBMCs were isolated by density gradient centrifugation. PBMCs intended for TCR sequencing were cryopreserved in liquid nitrogen and thawed later in a water bath at 37 degrees C. A purity of at least 90% was achieved for sorted or isolated CD4+, CD8+ and CD8+ TEMRA cells. V and J are truncated by 4 bases and 0 bases respectively, leaving an intervening sequence of 6 bases. In the germline V gene, CDR1 corresponds to MGHRA and CDR2 to YSYEKL. Including cysteine and phenylalanine, the CDR3 has 13 amino acids. The sequence is cut down to CDR3 DNA, 39 bases in frame from base 1.

Here the chain combines TRBV4-1 and TRBJ1-1; perhaps TRBD1 is the D gene, with 5 bases matching. This clonotype was obtained from a human donor with multiple sclerosis. The sequenced sample consisted of CD8+ T cells from PBMCs. The DNA sequence follows: TGCGCCAGCAGCCTGACAGTGAACACTGAAGCTTTCTTT. Its translation reads: CASSLTVNTEAFF.